This T cell receptor (beta chain) came from a study of cytomegalovirus exposure and HLA in healthy donors. Looked up from germline, CDR1 is SGHTA and CDR2 is FQGNSA. The V gene lost 5 bases and the J gene lost 5 bases, with 25 bases spanning the gap. This CDR3 has 17 amino acids. PCR used 60 Vbeta primers and 13 Jbeta primers. Sequencing used immunoSEQ multiplex PCR; TCRdb keeps in-frame clones, though not all of them. Of 190,000 or so clones detected, around 86% appear once; the ten largest clones hold about 1.6%. Sequencing was carried out using PBMCs. The sequence was collected from a man in his forties or fifties in good health and CMV-seronegative. This sequence joins TRBV7-2 and TRBJ2-7, with a possible D match to TRBD2 (6 bases). The CDR3: CASSDSGLRVLINEQYF. The CDR3 DNA reads as TGTGCCAGCAGCGATAGCGGACTAAGGGTACTCATAAACGAGCAGTACTTC.